The sequence of this TCR beta chain was determined in a study of molecular identifiers for immune sequencing clone quantification. In the study overall: Five aliquots were made in replicates from the RNA of around 18,000 or 91,000 naive CD8 cells, and four were sequenced. Study-wide results and caveats: Among around 970,000 naive cells, spiked Jurkat TCR RNA from a single cell was reportedly detectable.

Naive CD8 T cells were picked out by sorting for CD8+CD4-CCR7+CD45RA+. In its sample, this clonotype was seen once. Its target is unknown. A much larger clone lies a single base off, so this may be a read error. TCRdb itself ran the PCR reads through MiXCR, one entry per CDR3 protein. The data contain 53,000 or so distinct CDR3 sequences, about a third of them singletons. V lost 1 base, J lost 2 bases, and 19 bases stayed unmatched. Germline V lookup: CDR1 SGHRS, CDR2 YFSETQ. The CDR3 has 20 amino acids. The TCR sequence derives from a human donor in good health. Some libraries in this study had Jurkat cell RNA spiked in. Sequenced input: naive CD8+ T cells from blood, with Jurkat cell RNA spiked in. Subset defined: FACS-sorted CD8+CD4-CCR7+CD45RA+ naive T cells. The chain carries TRBV5-1 and TRBJ2-3, with 7 bases that match TRBD2. As DNA, the CDR3 is TGCGCCAGCAGCTTGTTTGGCGCGGGAGAAGCGGGGCTCCCCACAGATACGCAGTATTTT. Translating gives CASSLFGAGEAGLPTDTQYF.